This passage covers 4 T cell receptor beta chains from one sample sequenced in a study of Ad26.COV2.S vaccination and SARS-CoV-2 variants. This table comes from immunoSEQ multiplex PCR, and its TCRdb copy is limited to in-frame clones, with some not included. Of 440,000 or so clones detected, approximately 90% appear once; the ten largest clones hold approximately 1.6%. The treatment was: 15 to 20 received Ad26.COV2.S at low or high dose, single or two shots; roughly five received placebo; per-sample allocation not given. Specimens were obtained on day 63 following the first vaccine or placebo injection. Material: peripheral blood, obtained in a trial of Ad26.COV2.S vaccine versus placebo. The receptor set was obtained from a person between 18 and 59 years old who received the Ad26.COV2.S COVID-19 vaccine or a placebo.

The chain combines TRBV10-3 with TRBJ2-3; D ambiguous. The CDR3 is 14 residues long. The germline CDR1 and CDR2 sequences are ENHRY and SYGVKD. Trimming removed 4 bases from V and 2 bases from J, with 10 bases in between. CDR3 region: CAISVTRDTDTQYF. The DNA for the CDR3 is TGTGCCATCAGTGTGACTCGCGACACAGATACGCAGTATTTT.

This clone has a single count. The chain joins TRBV4-3 to TRBJ2-6; D remains ambiguous. Trimming stripped 4 bases from V and 1 base from J, with 23 bases between. The germline gives CDR1 LGHNA, CDR2 YSLEER. This CDR3 has 20 residues. The DNA of the CDR3 is TGCGCCAGCAGCCCTGCGATTTCTAAGGGAAGGGTTTCTGGGGCCAACGTCCTGACTTTC. Translated, it gives CASSPAISKGRVSGANVLTF.

The chain recombines TRBV6-6 with TRBJ1-2; 8 bases are a match to TRBD1. The CDR3 is 14 residues long. Losses at the gene ends were 4 bases for V and 5 bases for J; bases not matched to a gene: 6. In germline, CDR1 is MNHNY, CDR2 SVGAGI (reference sequence). The CDR3 nucleotides read TGTGCCAGCAGTTTGGGACAGGCAAAGTATGGCTACACCTTC. Translation: CASSLGQAKYGYTF.

This CDR3 reads CASSPSDRGYGYTF. The CDR3 DNA is TGTGCCAGCTCACCATCCGACAGGGGCTATGGCTACACCTTC. This chain uses TRBV18 with TRBJ1-2; 8 nucleotides line up with TRBD1. Germline CDR1 KGHSH, CDR2 LQKENI. The V segment lost 2 bases and the J segment 4 bases; nucleotides outside the gene matches: 3. The CDR3 has 14 amino acids.